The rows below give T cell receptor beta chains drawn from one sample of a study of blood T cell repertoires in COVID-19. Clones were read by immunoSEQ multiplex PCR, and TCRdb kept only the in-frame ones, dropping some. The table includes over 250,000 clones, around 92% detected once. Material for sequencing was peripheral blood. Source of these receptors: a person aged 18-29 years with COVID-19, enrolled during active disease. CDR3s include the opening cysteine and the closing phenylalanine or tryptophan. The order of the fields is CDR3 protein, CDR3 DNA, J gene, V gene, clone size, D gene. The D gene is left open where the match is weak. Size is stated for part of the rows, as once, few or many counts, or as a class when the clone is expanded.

CDR3 protein: CATSDGEYEQYF
CDR3 DNA: TGTGCCACCAGTGATGGGGAGTACGAGCAGTACTTC
J gene: TRBJ2-7
V gene: TRBV24-1
clone size: .
D gene: .

CDR3 protein: CATSDSDRPEGNGYTF
CDR3 DNA: TGTGCCACCAGTGATTCCGACAGGCCCGAGGGGAATGGCTACACCTTC
J gene: TRBJ1-2
V gene: TRBV24-1
clone size: .
D gene: .

CDR3 protein: CASTWGADTEAFF
CDR3 DNA: TGTGCCAGTACTTGGGGCGCGGACACTGAAGCTTTCTTT
J gene: TRBJ1-1
V gene: TRBV19
clone size: .
D gene: .

CDR3 protein: CASSGGQGYEQYF
CDR3 DNA: TGTGCCAGCAGCGGCGGACAGGGCTACGAGCAGTACTTC
J gene: TRBJ2-7
V gene: TRBV9
clone size: .
D gene: TRBD1

CDR3 protein: CASSSEGGTEAFF
CDR3 DNA: TGTGCCAGCAGTTCTGAGGGGGGGACGGAAGCTTTCTTT
J gene: TRBJ1-1
V gene: TRBV2
clone size: .
D gene: .

CDR3 protein: CASSAAVTEAFF
CDR3 DNA: TGTGCCAGCAGCGCCGCAGTCACTGAAGCTTTCTTT
J gene: TRBJ1-1
V gene: TRBV12-3/TRBV12-4
clone size: .
D gene: .

CDR3 protein: CAIKVGTGPYGYTF
CDR3 DNA: TGTGCCATCAAAGTCGGGACAGGTCCTTATGGCTACACCTTC
J gene: TRBJ1-2
V gene: TRBV10-3
clone size: .
D gene: TRBD1

CDR3 protein: CASSSAGMETQYF
CDR3 DNA: TGTGCCAGCAGCTCGGCAGGGATGGAGACCCAGTACTTC
J gene: TRBJ2-5
V gene: TRBV7-9
clone size: .
D gene: .

CDR3 protein: CASSLTETQYF
CDR3 DNA: TGTGCCAGCAGTTTAACTGAGACCCAGTACTTC
J gene: TRBJ2-5
V gene: TRBV12-3/TRBV12-4
clone size: .
D gene: .

CDR3 protein: CASSQGYLNTEAFF
CDR3 DNA: TGCGCCAGCAGCCAAGGCTATCTGAACACTGAAGCTTTCTTT
J gene: TRBJ1-1
V gene: TRBV4-1
clone size: .
D gene: .

CDR3 protein: CATSENPRESDNQPQHF
CDR3 DNA: TGTGCCACCAGTGAAAACCCGCGGGAGAGCGACAATCAGCCCCAGCATTTT
J gene: TRBJ1-5
V gene: TRBV24-1
clone size: .
D gene: .

CDR3 protein: CASSITAHGTGNEQFF
CDR3 DNA: TGTGCCAGTAGTATCACAGCCCACGGGACAGGCAATGAGCAGTTCTTC
J gene: TRBJ2-1
V gene: TRBV19
clone size: .
D gene: TRBD1

CDR3 protein: CASSKGGADSYTDTQYF
CDR3 DNA: TGTGCCAGTAGTAAGGGTGGGGCAGACTCGTACACAGATACGCAGTATTTT
J gene: TRBJ2-3
V gene: TRBV19
clone size: .
D gene: .

CDR3 protein: CASNHMGGEQYF
CDR3 DNA: TGTGCCAGCAATCATATGGGGGGCGAGCAGTACTTC
J gene: TRBJ2-7
V gene: TRBV2
clone size: .
D gene: .

CDR3 protein: CASSRQGPAYEQYF
CDR3 DNA: TGTGCCAGCAGCCGACAGGGGCCTGCCTACGAGCAGTACTTC
J gene: TRBJ2-7
V gene: TRBV7-9
clone size: few
D gene: TRBD1

CDR3 protein: CASSPGVRQGSLEQYF
CDR3 DNA: TGCGCCAGCAGCCCGGGGGTCCGACAGGGATCCCTCGAGCAGTACTTC
J gene: TRBJ2-7
V gene: TRBV5-1
clone size: .
D gene: .

CDR3 protein: CASSTTRGIGFGNTEAFF
CDR3 DNA: TGTGCCAGCAGCACAACCAGGGGTATAGGGTTTGGGAACACTGAAGCTTTCTTT
J gene: TRBJ1-1
V gene: TRBV11-2
clone size: .
D gene: .

CDR3 protein: CAWNSPDGRSSTDTQYF
CDR3 DNA: TGTGCCTGGAACTCCCCGGACGGGAGATCTAGCACAGATACGCAGTATTTT
J gene: TRBJ2-3
V gene: TRBV30
clone size: .
D gene: .

CDR3 protein: CASSQASGTTGELFF
CDR3 DNA: TGCGCCAGCAGCCAAGCTAGCGGGACCACCGGGGAGCTGTTTTTT
J gene: TRBJ2-2
V gene: TRBV4-3
clone size: .
D gene: TRBD2

CDR3 protein: CASSLPQGNYGYTF
CDR3 DNA: TGTGCCAGCAGTTTACCGCAGGGTAACTATGGCTACACCTTC
J gene: TRBJ1-2
V gene: TRBV28
clone size: .
D gene: .

CDR3 protein: CASSTLGLAGAQETQYF
CDR3 DNA: TGTGCCAGCAGTACCCTCGGACTAGCGGGGGCCCAAGAGACCCAGTACTTC
J gene: TRBJ2-5
V gene: TRBV28
clone size: .
D gene: TRBD2

CDR3 protein: CASSYSSRREKLFF
CDR3 DNA: TGTGCCAGCAGTTACTCGTCAAGGAGGGAAAAACTGTTTTTT
J gene: TRBJ1-4
V gene: TRBV6-5
clone size: .
D gene: .